This T cell receptor beta chain derives from a study of blood T cell repertoires in COVID-19. As for the study in general: T cells, B-cell-depleted T cells, or PBMCs supplied cDNA or gDNA.

The germline gives CDR1 SNHLY, CDR2 FYNNEI. V lost 2 bases, J lost 4 bases, and 3 bases stayed unmatched. This CDR3 comprises 14 residues. In the study's own analysis: It was from reference gene primer amplification that nucleated cell counts were estimated. Data came from immunoSEQ multiplex PCR; TCRdb stores just in-frame clones and leaves some out. Clone size and the V and J calls come from that table; the DNA yielded D and trimming. The sample includes tens of thousands of clones, 83% of them seen just once. The TCR originated in a woman in her sixties or seventies with acute or convalescent COVID-19. The chain links TRBV2 to TRBJ1-2, with TRBD1 matching over 8 bases. The sequencing sample was made of peripheral blood. The CDR3 protein is CASSEQGAAYGYTF. As DNA, the CDR3 is TGTGCCAGCAGTGAACAGGGGGCGGCCTATGGCTACACCTTC.